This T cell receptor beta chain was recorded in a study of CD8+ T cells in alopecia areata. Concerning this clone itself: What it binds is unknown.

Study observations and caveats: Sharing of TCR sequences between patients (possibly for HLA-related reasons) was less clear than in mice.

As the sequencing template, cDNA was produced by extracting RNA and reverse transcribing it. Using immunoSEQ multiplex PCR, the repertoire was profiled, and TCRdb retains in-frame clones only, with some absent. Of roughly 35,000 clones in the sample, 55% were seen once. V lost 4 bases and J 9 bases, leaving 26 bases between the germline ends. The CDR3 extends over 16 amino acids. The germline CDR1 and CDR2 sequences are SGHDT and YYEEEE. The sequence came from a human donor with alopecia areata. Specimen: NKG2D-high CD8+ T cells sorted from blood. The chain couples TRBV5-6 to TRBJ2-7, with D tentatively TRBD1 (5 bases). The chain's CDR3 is CASSLGVGHTIYTQYF. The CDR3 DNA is TGTGCCAGCAGCCTAGGGGTCGGGCACACAATATACACGCAGTACTTC.